The 16 T cell receptor beta chains given below trace back to one sample, sequenced in a study of OX40 agonist ivuxolimab in advanced cancers. TCRdb keeps only in-frame clones here, not all; method: immunoSEQ multiplex PCR. Of approximately 40,000 clones in the sample, approximately 80% were seen once. The source was CD4+ or CD8+ T cells sorted from blood, collected in a trial of the OX40 agonist ivuxolimab. Receptors originate from an adult with an advanced solid tumor such as melanoma, head and neck, liver or kidney cancer.

DNA of the CDR3: TGCGCCAGCAGCCCCTCCCTCAGGAATGAGCAGTTCTTC. The encoded protein is CASSPSLRNEQFF. This chain connects TRBV4-1 to TRBJ2-1; D is unclear. Germline V lookup: CDR1 MGHRA, CDR2 YSYEKL. This CDR3 spans 13 amino acids. Trimming pared 4 bases from V and 7 bases from J, leaving 11 bases between.

The CDR3 reads CASSLAAGAETQYF. CDR3 nucleotides: TGTGCCAGCAGCTTGGCGGCGGGGGCGGAGACCCAGTACTTC. This sequence joins TRBV5-4 and TRBJ2-5; the D gene is possibly TRBD2 (7 bases). The CDR3 is 14 residues long. Trimming took off 0 bases at V and 5 bases at J, with 11 bases between the two ends. The germline gives CDR1 SGHNT, CDR2 YYREEE (reference sequence).

In its sample, this clone ranks as medium-sized (0.01 to 0.1%). This rearrangement joins TRBV7-9 to TRBJ2-6, with D unresolved. This CDR3 has 18 residues. Germline loops: CDR1 SEHNR, CDR2 FQNEAQ (reference sequence). Between the trimmed V and J ends, which lost 5 bases and 0 bases, there was a span of 17 bases. CDR3 sequence reads: CASSPPSIQSSGANVLTF. CDR3 DNA sequence: TGTGCCAGCAGCCCCCCCTCCATACAAAGCTCTGGGGCCAACGTCCTGACTTTC.

J is TRBJ2-1 and V is TRBV27, with TRBD2 matching 9 bases. Germline lookup yields CDR1 MNHEY and CDR2 SMNVEV (reference sequence). There are 16 residues in the CDR3. The trim removed 0 bases at V and 2 bases at J, leaving 2 bases unmatched. CDR3 bases: TGTGCCAGCAGTTTATCGGCTAGCGGGGCCTACAATGAGCAGTTCTTC. Protein sequence: CASSLSASGAYNEQFF.

The rearrangement joins TRBV7-2 to TRBJ1-6, with D unresolved. The CDR3 extends over 13 amino acids. Germline CDR1 and CDR2: SGHTA and FQGNSA. Trimming took off 4 bases at V and 9 bases at J, with 10 bases between the two ends. CDR3 DNA: TGTGCCAGCAGCTCAGTAGAGGTTTCACCCCTCCACTTT. It translates to CASSSVEVSPLHF.

The gene calls are TRBV29-1 and TRBJ1-1; the match to TRBD1 covers 7 bases. This CDR3 is 10 amino acids long. Per the germline V gene, CDR1 is SQVTM and CDR2 is ANQGSEA. V was pared by 4 bases and J by 10 bases, with 3 bases of the junction left unmatched. The CDR3 DNA follows: TGCAGCGTTGCGAAGGGGGCAGCTTTCTTT. Residues: CSVAKGAAFF.

This clone was observed a single time. The chain is built from TRBV5-4 and TRBJ1-2; 7 bases are a match to TRBD1. V gave up 4 bases and J gave up 4 bases; unmatched junction bases: 13. This CDR3 contains 16 residues. Germline CDR1 is SGHNT and CDR2 is YYREEE (reference sequence). The CDR3 region has the DNA TGTGCCAGCAGCGCACCCACCGGGACAGATGTCTATGGCTACACCTTC. Encoded protein: CASSAPTGTDVYGYTF. Together with reference TRBV5-4 and TRBJ1-2, the CDR3 gives the full variable domain: ETGVTQSPTHLIKTRGQQVTLRCSSQSGHNTVSWYQQALGQGPQFIFQYYREEENGRGNFPPRFSGLQFPNYSSELNVNALELDDSALYLCASSAPTGTDVYGYTFGSGTRLTVV.

The gene calls are TRBV5-5 and TRBJ2-7; TRBD1 is a possible D gene (6 bases). V lost 1 base to trimming and J lost 3 bases, with 11 bases between them. CDR1 and CDR2 from the germline V gene are SGHKS and YYEKEE (reference sequence). There are 14 residues in the CDR3. Written as DNA, the CDR3 is TGTGCCAGCAGCTTGAGTACAGGGTTCTACGAGCAGTACTTC. Translated, it gives CASSLSTGFYEQYF. Full variable domain (outside the CDR3, taken from reference TRBV5-5 and TRBJ2-7): DAGVTQSPTHLIKTRGQQVTLRCSPISGHKSVSWYQQVLGQGPQFIFQYYEKEERGRGNFPDRFSARQFPNYSSELNVNALLLGDSALYLCASSLSTGFYEQYFGPGTRLTVT.

This clone occurred a few times. The genes are TRBV7-9 and TRBJ2-7; D unclear. The CDR3 has 12 amino acids. Germline V gives CDR1 SEHNR, CDR2 FQNEAQ (reference sequence). V dropped 5 bases and J dropped 3 bases, with 8 bases sitting between them. The CDR3 region is CASSLSRYEQYF. CDR3 nucleotide sequence: TGTGCCAGCAGCCTCTCACGCTACGAGCAGTACTTC.

This sequence joins TRBV30 and TRBJ1-5; 8 nucleotides agree with TRBD1. The J segment lost 4 bases and the V segment lost 7 bases, leaving 12 bases of the junction unmatched. Germline CDR1 GTSNPN, CDR2 SVGIG (reference sequence). This CDR3 region has 15 residues. For the CDR3, the DNA is TGTGCCTTCGGGACAGGCCATTTCTTAAATCAGCCCCAGCATTTT. Translating it yields CAFGTGHFLNQPQHF. Filled out from reference TRBV30 and TRBJ1-5, the complete variable domain reads SQTIHQWPATLVQPVGSPLSLECTVEGTSNPNLYWYRQAAGRGLQLLFYSVGIGQISSEVPQNLSASRPQDRQFILSSKKLLLSDSGFYLCAFGTGHFLNQPQHFGDGTRLSIL.

The V and J genes are TRBV6-1 and TRBJ1-6; D unclear. CDR3 length: 14 residues. V was pared by 9 bases and J by 0 bases, with 9 bases between. CDR1 and CDR2 from the germline V gene are MNHNS and SASEGT. Here the CDR3 reads CASGVLSYNSPLHF. The CDR3 DNA reads TGTGCCAGTGGGGTTCTCTCCTATAATTCACCCCTCCACTTT.

This chain connects TRBV5-6 to TRBJ1-5, with D possibly TRBD1 on 5 matching bases. Germline V gene sequence: CDR1 SGHDT, CDR2 YYEEEE. Between the trimmed V and J ends, which lost 0 bases and 1 base, there was a span of 8 bases. The CDR3 spans 15 residues. CDR3 nucleotides: TGTGCCAGCAGCTTGGCAGGGTGGAGCAATCAGCCCCAGCATTTT. Its protein is CASSLAGWSNQPQHF.

This CDR3 is CASSPRGPQYYEQYF. The CDR3 DNA sequence: TGTGCCAGCAGTCCGCGTGGGCCACAGTACTACGAGCAGTACTTC. The chain couples TRBV6-1 to TRBJ2-7, with no clear D. The CDR3 runs 15 residues. Germline V gives CDR1 MNHNS, CDR2 SASEGT. The V and J ends lost 5 bases and 3 bases respectively, with 17 bases between them.

In its sample, this clone was seen once. The chain carries TRBV6-6 and TRBJ1-2; D uncertain. Germline V gene data show CDR1 as MNHNY and CDR2 as SVGAGI (reference sequence). The CDR3 has 12 amino acids. Trimming removed 4 bases at V and 8 bases at J, with 11 bases between. This chain's CDR3 is CASSLVGLGYTF. CDR3 coding DNA: TGTGCCAGCAGTTTGGTAGGGTTGGGCTACACCTTC.

The chain carries TRBV4-3 and TRBJ1-2; TRBD1 might be the D (5 bases). The V end lost 1 base, the J end lost 6 bases, and 9 bases lay between the germline ends. Germline V lookup: CDR1 LGHNA, CDR2 YSLEER. The CDR3 runs 13 residues. CDR3 nucleotides: TGCGCCAGCAGCCAAGTGGGGCTCCATGGCTACACCTTC. It translates to CASSQVGLHGYTF.

Comment on this clone: Likely a read error: the CDR3 ends without its conserved phenylalanine or tryptophan. The chain uses TRBV2 and TRBJ1-2, with D uncertain. CDR3 size: 16 residues. V was clipped by 1 base and J by 2 bases, with 14 bases between them. Germline loops: CDR1 SNHLY, CDR2 FYNNEI. Written as DNA, the CDR3 is TGTGCCAGCAGTGAAGGGTCGGCACCTTTCAACTATGGCTACACCCTC. Translating gives CASSEGSAPFNYGYTL.